The 32 T cell receptor beta chains listed next were all sequenced from one sample in a study of CD8+ T cells in alopecia areata. The treatment: oral pan-JAK inhibitor, 5-10 mg twice daily. Extracted RNA was reverse transcribed into cDNA, the sequencing template. Generated by immunoSEQ multiplex PCR, the TCRdb table keeps only in-frame clones and is missing some. The data hold roughly 250,000 clones, with roughly 63% observed a single time. Source: CD4+ T cells sorted from blood, taken at roughly week 53, from a patient treated with tofacitinib. The receptor source for this set is a human donor with alopecia areata.

V is TRBV7-6 and J is TRBJ2-3; D perhaps matches TRBD2 (5 bases). With 5 bases removed from V and 4 bases from J, the gap between germline ends came to 16 bases. Germline V gene lookup returns CDR1 SGHVS and CDR2 FNYEAQ. The CDR3 has 15 amino acids. The CDR3 nucleotides read TGTGCCAGCAGCCTCGCGGCCCAAGCGGCAGATACGCAGTATTTT. It codes for CASSLAAQAADTQYF.

Note on this clone: The sample carries other DNA sequences with the same CDR3. The V call is TRBV19, the J call TRBJ1-6; D unresolved. Germline CDR1 and CDR2: LNHDA and SQIVND (reference sequence). The CDR3 extends over 13 amino acids. Trimming removed 1 base at V and 8 bases at J, with 6 bases between. Here the CDR3 reads CASSIGADSPLHF. The DNA of the CDR3 is TGTGCCAGTAGTATAGGGGCCGATTCACCCCTCCACTTT.

The chain carries TRBV7-2 and TRBJ1-2; no definite D call. CDR1 and CDR2 from the germline V gene are SGHTA and FQGNSA. V lost 2 bases and J lost 8, with 21 bases in between. CDR3 length: 16 amino acids. CDR3 protein: CASSLMSRTVKRGYTF. The CDR3, as DNA: TGTGCCAGCAGCTTAATGAGTCGAACAGTAAAAAGGGGCTACACCTTC.

V gene TRBV5-1 combines with J gene TRBJ2-3; D might be TRBD2 (6 bases). V was clipped by 0 bases and J by 4 bases, with 12 bases between them. The CDR3 is 15 amino acids. Germline-derived CDR1 and CDR2 are SGHRS and YFSETQ. The CDR3 DNA is TGCGCCAGCAGCTTGGCACTAGCCTCCGCAGATACGCAGTATTTT. It codes for CASSLALASADTQYF.

This clone was seen only a few times. The rearrangement links TRBV29-1 to TRBJ2-7; D possibly corresponds to TRBD2 (6 bases). The ends were cut back, 7 bases at V and 2 bases at J, with 15 bases in the middle. Germline CDR1 is SQVTM and CDR2 is ANQGSEA. The CDR3 contains 13 residues. The CDR3 here is CSAGGFRTYEQYF. Here the CDR3 DNA reads TGCAGCGCCGGGGGTTTCCGAACCTACGAGCAGTACTTC.

The chain combines TRBV6-1 with TRBJ1-6, with 7 bases lining up with TRBD1. V trimming: 5 bases; J trimming: 7 bases; junction bases outside the gene matches: 5. Germline V gives CDR1 MNHNS, CDR2 SASEGT. CDR3 size: 14 residues. The CDR3, as DNA: TGTGCCAGCAGTTTGGACAGGTTGAATTCACCCCTCCACTTT. This gives the protein CASSLDRLNSPLHF.

The J gene is TRBJ1-1, the V gene TRBV7-9; maybe TRBD1 (5 bases). Germline values: CDR1 SEHNR, CDR2 FQNEAQ (reference sequence). This CDR3 contains 15 residues. Trimming stripped 5 bases from V and 1 base from J, with 14 bases between. CDR3 protein: CASSPGGTPNTEAFF. CDR3 nucleotides: TGTGCCAGCAGCCCCGGCGGGACCCCGAACACTGAAGCTTTCTTT.

This clone was seen only a few times. The chain has TRBV15 and TRBJ2-5; D is unresolved. The V and J ends lost 6 bases and 2 bases respectively, with 10 bases between them. Germline-derived CDR1 and CDR2 are LNHNV and YYDKDF (reference sequence). CDR3 length equals 13 residues. The CDR3, as DNA: TGTGCCACCAGGATTGGACGGCAAGAGACCCAGTACTTC. Residues: CATRIGRQETQYF.

The chain employs TRBV9 and TRBJ2-2; TRBD2 agrees at 7 bases. The CDR3 sequence is 15 residues long. CDR1 and CDR2 from the germline V gene are SGDLS and YYNGEE. With V trimmed by 2 bases and J by 3 bases, 4 bases remained unmatched. The CDR3 here is CASSVRGGDTGELFF. The CDR3 DNA is TGTGCCAGCAGCGTGCGGGGAGGGGACACCGGGGAGCTGTTTTTT.

V and J are TRBV11-3 and TRBJ1-1; TRBD1 aligns across 9 bases. V was clipped by 5 bases and J by 5 bases; unmatched bases: 9. Per germline, CDR1 SGHNT and CDR2 YENEEA. The CDR3 contains 15 residues. CDR3: CASSPGGQGRTEAFF. CDR3 sequence (DNA): TGTGCCAGCAGCCCAGGCGGACAGGGGAGGACTGAAGCTTTCTTT.

This clone came up a few times. The V gene is TRBV15, the J gene TRBJ1-5; D call uncertain. Deletions cut 0 bases from V and 7 bases from J, with 10 bases between. The CDR3 is 14 amino acids. CDR1 is LNHNV, CDR2 YYDKDF, per germline (reference sequence). This CDR3 is CATSRDQGRQPQHF. The CDR3 nucleotides are TGTGCCACCAGCAGAGATCAAGGGCGACAGCCCCAGCATTTT.

The J gene is TRBJ2-4, the V gene TRBV6-5, with no clear D. CDR1 is MNHEY and CDR2 is SVGAGI in the germline V gene. There are 13 residues in the CDR3. The V end was cut by 6 bases, the J end by 9 bases, with 15 bases between. CDR3: CASSSPSRTIQYF. The CDR3 DNA is TGTGCCAGCAGCTCACCGTCCCGAACCATTCAGTACTTC.

This clone was observed a few times. V usage is TRBV29-1 and J usage is TRBJ2-3; D not resolved. The CDR3 runs to 13 residues. Trimming stripped 0 bases from V and 4 bases from J, with 8 bases between. Germline V gives CDR1 SQVTM, CDR2 ANQGSEA. The CDR3 nucleotides read TGCAGCGTTGAAGAAGCCTCTGCAGATACGCAGTATTTT. Protein: CSVEEASADTQYF.

This clone was picked up a small number of times. The chain recombines TRBV7-8 with TRBJ1-6; no definite D call. CDR1 SGHVS and CDR2 FQNEAQ come from the germline V gene. This CDR3 contains 14 residues. Trimming shortened V by 1 base and J by 8 bases, and 9 bases separated the two germline ends. This chain's CDR3 is CASSLDVLYSPLHF. In DNA, the CDR3 is TGTGCCAGCAGCTTAGATGTTCTGTATTCACCCCTCCACTTT.

This clone was seen more than once but under ten times. The chain has TRBV29-1 and TRBJ2-7; possible D gene TRBD1, 6 bases. Germline CDR1 SQVTM, CDR2 ANQGSEA. This CDR3 is built from 11 residues. Trimming took off 6 bases at V and 6 bases at J, with 12 bases between the two ends. In DNA form, the CDR3 reads TGCAGCGTGGGGGCAGACGGCGAGCAGTACTTC. The encoded protein is CSVGADGEQYF.

This clone was picked up one time. V and J are TRBV25-1 and TRBJ1-4; D uncertain. This CDR3 comprises 13 residues. V was trimmed by 3 bases and J by 10 bases, leaving 12 bases between them. Germline V gene sequence: CDR1 MGHDK, CDR2 SYGVNS. The CDR3 DNA reads TGTGCCAGCAGTGATAGTGCCTCGGGAAAACTGTTTTTT. Protein sequence: CASSDSASGKLFF.

This chain uses TRBV20-1 with TRBJ1-1, with D unclear. Trimming stripped 6 bases from V and 8 bases from J, with 13 bases between. This CDR3 has 11 residues. CDR1 DFQATT and CDR2 SNEGSKA come from the germline V gene (reference sequence). The CDR3 DNA follows: TGCAGTGCCCCTAGGGCCGAAGAAGCTTTCTTT. Its protein product is CSAPRAEEAFF.

As for this clone: The sample contains more than one DNA sequence encoding this CDR3. This chain connects TRBV29-1 to TRBJ2-7; 11 bases align to TRBD1. CDR1 is SQVTM, CDR2 ANQGSEA, per germline. V was pared by 5 bases and J by 3 bases, with 3 bases of the junction left unmatched. The CDR3 runs 13 residues. The CDR3 nucleotides are TGCAGCGTTCGGACAGGGGGCAGCTACGAGCAGTACTTC. Amino acid sequence: CSVRTGGSYEQYF.

This chain joins TRBV7-3 and TRBJ2-5, with no clear D. CDR1 and CDR2 (germline): SGHTA, FQGTGA. V was pared by 5 bases and J by 5 bases, with 12 bases between. The length of the CDR3 is 13 residues. The chain's CDR3 is CASSARGQETQYF. The DNA of the CDR3 is TGTGCCAGCAGCGCCCGTGGTCAGGAGACCCAGTACTTC. The full variable domain, its missing parts supplied by reference TRBV7-3 and TRBJ2-5, is GAGVSQTPSNKVTEKGKYVELRCDPISGHTALYWYRQSLGQGPEFLIYFQGTGAADDSGLPNDRFFAVRPEGSVSTLKIQRTERGDSAVYLCASSARGQETQYFGPGTRLLVL.

In this sample, this clone turned up a few times. The V gene is TRBV7-9, the J gene TRBJ1-2, with D hard to call. The V and J ends lost 5 bases and 4 bases respectively, with 8 bases between them. CDR3 length equals 12 residues. CDR1 and CDR2 from the germline V gene are SEHNR and FQNEAQ (reference sequence). The CDR3 nucleotides are TGTGCCAGCAGCCCAAGCAGCTATGGCTACACCTTC. Its translation is CASSPSSYGYTF.

This chain joins TRBV25-1 and TRBJ1-3; no clear D. Germline V gene sequence: CDR1 MGHDK, CDR2 SYGVNS. Trimming left V 4 bases short and J 11 bases short, with 9 bases between. This CDR3 is 11 amino acids long. The CDR3: CASSAATAIYF. The CDR3 DNA reads as TGTGCCAGCAGTGCGGCAACCGCCATATATTTT.

This chain links TRBV29-1 with TRBJ2-5; D is uncertain. From germline, CDR1 is SQVTM and CDR2 ANQGSEA. Deletions cut 1 base from V and 5 bases from J, with 11 bases between. The CDR3 length is 13 residues. The CDR3 nucleotides are TGCAGCGTTGAAGGGTCCGCCTGGGAGACCCAGTACTTC. It codes for CSVEGSAWETQYF.

This sequence joins TRBV7-3 and TRBJ2-5; D possibly corresponds to TRBD2 (7 bases). Germline CDR1 SGHTA, CDR2 FQGTGA. The ends were cut back, 2 bases at V and 1 base at J, with 14 bases in the middle. This CDR3 is 16 amino acids long. The CDR3 coding sequence is TGTGCCAGCAGCTTAGCGGGGGCCTCCCTCCAAGAGACCCAGTACTTC. This sequence encodes CASSLAGASLQETQYF.

This chain uses TRBV5-4 with TRBJ1-2; D is perhaps TRBD1 (5 bases). V was pared by 0 bases and J by 3 bases, with 12 bases between. Germline V lookup: CDR1 SGHNT, CDR2 YYREEE (reference sequence). The CDR3 length is 15 residues. The CDR3 protein is CASSLAAGQDYGYTF. Here the CDR3 DNA reads TGTGCCAGCAGCTTGGCCGCAGGGCAGGACTATGGCTACACCTTC.

Of note for this clone: Other nucleotide sequences from this sample produce the same CDR3. This chain joins TRBV9 and TRBJ2-7; 7 positions match TRBD1. CDR3 length: 14 amino acids. V gave up 0 bases and J gave up 2 bases; unmatched junction bases: 2. Germline CDR1 is SGDLS and CDR2 is YYNGEE. CDR3 protein: CASSVGQGTYEQYF. CDR3 DNA: TGTGCCAGCAGCGTAGGACAGGGAACCTACGAGCAGTACTTC.

This clone is a singleton in its sample. This chain uses TRBV4-3 with TRBJ2-3; 9 bases map to TRBD1. Germline loops: CDR1 LGHNA, CDR2 YSLEER. V shed 1 base and J 5 bases; nucleotides not matched to a gene: 4. The length of the CDR3 is 15 residues. CDR3 in amino acids: CASSQGGTGRDTQYF. As DNA, the CDR3 is TGCGCCAGCAGCCAAGGGGGGACAGGGAGAGATACGCAGTATTTT.

The chain carries TRBV5-1 and TRBJ1-1; D call uncertain. The CDR3 has 14 amino acids. Trimming removed 0 bases from V and 0 bases from J, with 6 bases in between. The germline V gene has CDR1 SGHRS and CDR2 YFSETQ. This chain's CDR3 is CASSLGNLNTEAFF. DNA for the CDR3: TGCGCCAGCAGCTTGGGGAACTTGAACACTGAAGCTTTCTTT.

The table lists this clone with a few counts. This rearrangement joins TRBV7-9 to TRBJ2-7; 9 nucleotides match TRBD1. This CDR3 has 15 residues. The germline CDR1 and CDR2 sequences are SEHNR and FQNEAQ (reference sequence). V lost 6 bases, J lost 3 bases, and 9 bases stayed unmatched. The CDR3 nucleotides are TGTGCCAGCAGACCGGCCGGGACAGGGATCTACGAGCAGTACTTC. Translated: CASRPAGTGIYEQYF.

The rearrangement links TRBV4-1 to TRBJ1-6; D is possibly TRBD1 (5 bases). With 4 bases removed from V and 6 bases from J, the gap between germline ends came to 16 bases. CDR3 length equals 16 residues. Germline CDR1 MGHRA, CDR2 YSYEKL. The CDR3 here is CASSPMGRARNSPLHF. The CDR3 coding sequence is TGCGCCAGCAGCCCTATGGGACGCGCCCGTAATTCACCCCTCCACTTT.

The chain joins TRBV30 to TRBJ1-5, with D possibly being TRBD1 (6 bases). The CDR3 spans 14 residues. V lost 1 base and J 5 bases, leaving 12 bases between the germline ends. Germline V gene sequence: CDR1 GTSNPN, CDR2 SVGIG (reference sequence). In DNA, the CDR3 is TGTGCCTGGAGTGATCAAACAGGGTATCAGCCCCAGCATTTT. Translating gives CAWSDQTGYQPQHF.

This CDR3 reads CAWTAGGSAGYTF. The CDR3 nucleotides read TGTGCCTGGACCGCAGGGGGCTCTGCTGGCTACACCTTC. This sequence joins TRBV30 and TRBJ1-2; the match to TRBD1 covers 8 bases. With 4 bases clipped from V and 7 bases from J, the junction kept 8 bases outside the gene matches. The CDR3 is 13 amino acids. The germline CDR1 and CDR2 sequences are GTSNPN and SVGIG (reference sequence). Full variable domain (rest looked up from reference TRBV30 and TRBJ1-2): SQTIHQWPATLVQPVGSPLSLECTVEGTSNPNLYWYRQAAGRGLQLLFYSVGIGQISSEVPQNLSASRPQDRQFILSSKKLLLSDSGFYLCAWTAGGSAGYTFGSGTRLTVV.

This sequence joins TRBV19 and TRBJ1-4; TRBD1 matches 9 bases. V trimming: 6 bases; J trimming: 8 bases; junction bases outside the gene matches: 13. Germline CDR1 and CDR2: LNHDA and SQIVND (reference sequence). The CDR3 consists of 16 residues. CDR3 DNA sequence: TGTGCCAGTAGCAGAAGATCCGGGACAGGGTACGAAAAACTGTTTTTT. Translated: CASSRRSGTGYEKLFF.